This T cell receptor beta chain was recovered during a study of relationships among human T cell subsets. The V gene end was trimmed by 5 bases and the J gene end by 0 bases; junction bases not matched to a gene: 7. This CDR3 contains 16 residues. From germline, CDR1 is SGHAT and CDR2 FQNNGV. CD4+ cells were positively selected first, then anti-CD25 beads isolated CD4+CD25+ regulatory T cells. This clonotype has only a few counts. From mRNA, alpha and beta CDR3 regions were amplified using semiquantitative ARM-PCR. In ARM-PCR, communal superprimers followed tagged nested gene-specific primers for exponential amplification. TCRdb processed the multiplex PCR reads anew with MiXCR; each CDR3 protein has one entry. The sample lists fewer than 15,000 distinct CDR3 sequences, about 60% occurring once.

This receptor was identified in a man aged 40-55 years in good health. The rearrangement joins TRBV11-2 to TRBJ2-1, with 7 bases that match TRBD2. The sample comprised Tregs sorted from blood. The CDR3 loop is CASSGTTGSSYNEQFF. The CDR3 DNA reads TGTGCCAGCAGCGGGACTACAGGCAGCTCCTACAATGAGCAGTTCTTC.